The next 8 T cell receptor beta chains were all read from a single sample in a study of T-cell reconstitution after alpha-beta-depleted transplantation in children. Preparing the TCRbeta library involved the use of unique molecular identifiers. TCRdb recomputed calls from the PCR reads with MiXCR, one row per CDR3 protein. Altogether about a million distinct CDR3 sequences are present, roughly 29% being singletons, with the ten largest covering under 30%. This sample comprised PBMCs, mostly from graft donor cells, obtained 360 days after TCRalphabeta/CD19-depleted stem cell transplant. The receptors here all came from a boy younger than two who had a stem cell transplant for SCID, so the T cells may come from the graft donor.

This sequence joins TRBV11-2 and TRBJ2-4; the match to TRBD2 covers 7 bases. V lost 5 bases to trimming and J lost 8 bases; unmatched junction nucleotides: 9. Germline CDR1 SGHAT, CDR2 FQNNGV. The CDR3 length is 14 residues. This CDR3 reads CASSLGLGGDIQYF. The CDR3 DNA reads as TGTGCCAGCAGCCTAGGACTAGGAGGGGACATTCAGTACTTC.

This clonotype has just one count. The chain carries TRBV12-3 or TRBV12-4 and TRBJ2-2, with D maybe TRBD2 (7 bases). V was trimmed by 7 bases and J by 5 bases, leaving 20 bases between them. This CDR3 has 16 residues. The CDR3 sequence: CASNTFRGAGTGELFF. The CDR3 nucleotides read TGTGCCAGCAATACATTTCGGGGGGCTGGAACCGGGGAGCTGTTTTTT.

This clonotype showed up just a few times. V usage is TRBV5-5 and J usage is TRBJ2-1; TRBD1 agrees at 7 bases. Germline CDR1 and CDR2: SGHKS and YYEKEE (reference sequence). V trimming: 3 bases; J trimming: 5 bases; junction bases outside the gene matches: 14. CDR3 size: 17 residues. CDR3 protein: CASSSKGLGTGDNEQFF. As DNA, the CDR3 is TGTGCCAGCAGCTCCAAGGGTTTAGGAACAGGGGACAATGAGCAGTTCTTC.

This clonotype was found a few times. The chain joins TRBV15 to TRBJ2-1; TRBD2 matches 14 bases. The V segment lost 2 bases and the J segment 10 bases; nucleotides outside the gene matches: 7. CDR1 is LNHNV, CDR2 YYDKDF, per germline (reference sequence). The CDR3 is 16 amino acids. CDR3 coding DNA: TGTGCCACCAGCAGACAGACTAGCGGGGGGGCTTTAGAGCAGTTCTTC. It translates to CATSRQTSGGALEQFF. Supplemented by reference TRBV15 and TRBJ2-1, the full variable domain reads DAMVIQNPRYQVTQFGKPVTLSCSQTLNHNVMYWYQQKSSQAPKLLFHYYDKDFNNEADTPDNFQSRRPNTSFCFLDIRSPGLGDTAMYLCATSRQTSGGALEQFFGPGTRLTVL.

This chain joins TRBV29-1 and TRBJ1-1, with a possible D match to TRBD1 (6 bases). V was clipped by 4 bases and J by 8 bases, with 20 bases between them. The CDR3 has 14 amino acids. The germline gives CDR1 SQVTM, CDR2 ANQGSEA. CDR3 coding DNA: TGCAGCGTTGGAGGGGGGGGTCAGCCTATCGAAGCTTTCTTT. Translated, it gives CSVGGGGQPIEAFF.

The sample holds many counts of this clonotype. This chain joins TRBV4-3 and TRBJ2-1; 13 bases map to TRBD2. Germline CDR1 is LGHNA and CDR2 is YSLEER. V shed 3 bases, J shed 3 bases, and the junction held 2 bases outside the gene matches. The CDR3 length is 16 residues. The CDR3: CASSQGLAGFYNEQFF. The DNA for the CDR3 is TGCGCCAGCAGCCAGGGACTAGCGGGGTTCTACAATGAGCAGTTCTTC.

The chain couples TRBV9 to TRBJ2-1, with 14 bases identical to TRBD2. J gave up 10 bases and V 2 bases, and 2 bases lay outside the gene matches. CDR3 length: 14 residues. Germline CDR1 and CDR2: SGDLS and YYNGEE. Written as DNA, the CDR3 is TGTGCCAGCAGCGTGGGGACTAGCGGGGGAGAGCAGTTCTTC. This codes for CASSVGTSGGEQFF.

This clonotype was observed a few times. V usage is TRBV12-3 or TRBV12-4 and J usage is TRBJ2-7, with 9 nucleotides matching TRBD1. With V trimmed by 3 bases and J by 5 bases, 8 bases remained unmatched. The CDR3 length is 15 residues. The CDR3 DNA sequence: TGTGCCAGCAGTTTCCCCGGGACAGGGAAGAACGAGCAGTACTTC. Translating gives CASSFPGTGKNEQYF.